This is a list of T cell receptor beta chains from one sample in a study of cytomegalovirus exposure and HLA in healthy donors. Using immunoSEQ multiplex PCR, the repertoire was profiled, and TCRdb retains in-frame clones only, with some absent. This sample has about 150,000 clones, with 70% to 85% found just once. Sequencing input: PBMCs. The receptors stem from a woman in her forties or fifties in good health and CMV-seropositive. CDR3s include the opening cysteine and the closing phenylalanine or tryptophan. D genes are given only for firm matches. Size is stated for part of the rows, as once, few or many counts, or as a class when the clone is expanded.

D gene	V gene	clone size	J gene	CDR3 protein	CDR3 DNA
TRBD2	TRBV27	NA	TRBJ2-3	CASSYGGERTDTQYF	TGTGCCAGCAGTTACGGGGGGGAGCGCACAGATACGCAGTATTTT
NA	TRBV5-1	NA	TRBJ2-1	CASSLARVWDEQFF	TGCGCCAGCAGCTTGGCGAGGGTTTGGGATGAGCAGTTCTTC
NA	TRBV19	NA	TRBJ2-3	CASSEGLWGTDTQYF	TGTGCCAGTAGTGAAGGACTCTGGGGCACAGATACGCAGTATTTT
TRBD2	TRBV6-5	few	TRBJ2-1	CASSYKPLAGNEQFF	TGTGCCAGCAGTTACAAGCCCCTAGCGGGCAATGAGCAGTTCTTC
NA	TRBV7-9	NA	TRBJ1-1	CASSQLQGSTEAFF	TGTGCCAGCAGCCAATTGCAGGGCAGCACTGAAGCTTTCTTT
TRBD1	TRBV4-1	NA	TRBJ2-7	CASSPDRGDSEQYF	TGCGCCAGCAGCCCGGACAGGGGAGATAGCGAGCAGTACTTC
TRBD2	TRBV7-9	NA	TRBJ2-1	CASSLARPSGINEQFF	TGTGCCAGCAGCTTAGCGAGGCCCAGCGGGATCAATGAGCAGTTCTTC
TRBD1	TRBV29-1	NA	TRBJ2-3	CSVDPTGLDTQYF	TGCAGCGTTGACCCGACAGGGTTAGATACGCAGTATTTT
TRBD1	TRBV5-6	NA	TRBJ2-7	CASSWGQEDEQYF	TGTGCCAGCAGCTGGGGACAGGAGGACGAGCAGTACTTC
NA	TRBV6-5	NA	TRBJ2-7	CASSQLGSTGEQYF	TGTGCCAGCAGTCAACTGGGGAGTACGGGCGAGCAGTACTTC
NA	TRBV29-1	once	TRBJ2-1	CSARSVEQFF	TGCAGCGCTCGGTCGGTTGAGCAGTTCTTC
TRBD1	TRBV29-1	NA	TRBJ2-7	CSGGTGVYEQYF	TGCAGCGGGGGGACAGGGGTATACGAGCAGTACTTC
TRBD2	TRBV5-1	NA	TRBJ2-5	CASAGGAKQYQETQYF	TGCGCCAGCGCCGGGGGGGCTAAACAGTACCAAGAGACCCAGTACTTC
TRBD2	TRBV7-8	NA	TRBJ2-2	CASSSAGTSGGYTGELFF	TGTGCCAGCAGCTCGGCGGGGACTAGCGGGGGGTACACCGGGGAGCTGTTTTTT
NA	TRBV6-1	NA	TRBJ2-2	CASSESVTVLNTGELFF	TGTGCCAGCAGTGAATCGGTTACGGTACTGAACACCGGGGAGCTGTTTTTT
NA	TRBV13	NA	TRBJ2-1	CASSLGGYVQFF	TGTGCCAGCAGCTTAGGGGGCTATGTCCAGTTCTTC
NA	TRBV6-5	NA	TRBJ1-1	CASSLSRGEAFF	TGTGCCAGCAGCCTAAGCAGGGGTGAAGCTTTCTTT
TRBD2	TRBV6-5	NA	TRBJ2-1	CATLAGGHNEQFF	TGTGCCACACTAGCGGGGGGCCACAATGAGCAGTTCTTC
NA	TRBV5-4	NA	TRBJ1-2	CASSLGGRSDYGYTF	TGTGCCAGCAGCTTGGGGGGCAGGTCTGACTATGGCTACACCTTC
TRBD1	TRBV7-2	NA	TRBJ2-2	CASSLDRNVAGELFF	TGTGCCAGCAGCTTGGACAGGAATGTAGCCGGGGAGCTGTTTTTT
NA	TRBV2	NA	TRBJ1-4	CASTGLFGVEKLFF	TGTGCCAGCACGGGTTTATTCGGGGTCGAAAAACTGTTTTTT
TRBD1	TRBV14	NA	TRBJ1-4	CASSQVHPGQGYEKLFF	TGTGCCAGCAGCCAAGTTCATCCCGGACAGGGTTATGAAAAACTGTTTTTT
TRBD1	TRBV25-1	NA	TRBJ1-2	CASSDPSGTGHYGYTF	TGTGCCAGCAGTGATCCCTCCGGGACAGGACACTATGGCTACACCTTC
TRBD1	TRBV9	NA	TRBJ2-3	CASSVYGTGLDTQYF	TGTGCCAGCAGCGTTTACGGGACAGGGTTAGATACGCAGTATTTT
TRBD1	TRBV29-1	NA	TRBJ1-1	CSVLRQGNTEAFF	TGCAGCGTTCTCAGACAGGGGAACACTGAAGCTTTCTTT
NA	TRBV7-2	NA	TRBJ2-3	CASSVAPGNTQYF	TGTGCCAGCAGCGTAGCCCCGGGGAATACGCAGTATTTT
NA	TRBV5-1	NA	TRBJ1-1	CASSRDIWTEAFF	TGCGCCAGCAGCCGAGACATTTGGACTGAAGCTTTCTTT
NA	TRBV7-6	NA	TRBJ2-7	CASSSRTGGAEQYF	TGTGCCAGCAGCTCCCGGACCGGCGGGGCCGAGCAGTACTTC
NA	TRBV11-2	NA	TRBJ2-7	CASSLDEVGHEQYF	TGTGCCAGCAGCTTAGATGAGGTGGGTCACGAGCAGTACTTC
TRBD1	TRBV27	NA	TRBJ1-1	CASSLTGTEAFF	TGTGCCAGCAGCCTGACAGGGACTGAAGCTTTCTTT
NA	TRBV2	once	TRBJ2-7	CASTERTAYEQYF	TGTGCCAGCACCGAAAGGACAGCCTACGAGCAGTACTTC
NA	TRBV7-2	once	TRBJ1-2	CASSLAAGLSGNYGYTF	TGTGCCAGCAGCTTAGCGGCGGGGCTATCGGGCAACTATGGCTACACCTTC
NA	TRBV19	NA	TRBJ1-1	CASSSGGANTEAFF	TGTGCCAGTTCCTCGGGCGGGGCGAACACTGAAGCTTTCTTT
TRBD2	TRBV9	few	TRBJ2-1	CASSVGAGDYNEQFF	TGTGCCAGCAGCGTAGGGGCGGGGGACTACAATGAGCAGTTCTTC
TRBD1	TRBV7-9	once	TRBJ1-6	CASSGGDRGLRNSPLHF	TGTGCCAGCAGCGGGGGGGACAGGGGGTTGAGGAATTCACCCCTCCACTTT